Each of the 19 T cell receptor beta chains below was sequenced from the same sample in a study of shared clonotypes between healthy human individuals. Assay: immunoSEQ multiplex PCR; the TCRdb copy retains only in-frame clones and omits some. The repertoire holds 2 million to 3 million clones, with more than 85% as singletons. The sample taken for sequencing was naive CD4+ T cells from PBMCs. Subset reported: CD45RA+ positively selected. Every receptor here comes from a man between 18 and 35 years old in good health. Some clones in this sample may be carry-over from other donors' samples.

As DNA, the CDR3 is TGTGCCAGTAGTAAGGGCTCCCTCTCCTACAATGAGCAGTTCTTC. Translation gives CASSKGSLSYNEQFF. V is TRBV19 and J is TRBJ2-1; D is unclear. Trimming took 4 bases from V and 0 from J, leaving 10 bases between them. From germline, CDR1 is LNHDA and CDR2 SQIVND (reference sequence). CDR3 length: 15 residues.

A note on this clone: Other DNA sequences in the sample encode the same CDR3. The chain uses TRBV5-1 and TRBJ1-5; D perhaps matches TRBD1 (5 bases). Germline values: CDR1 SGHRS, CDR2 YFSETQ. Trimming removed 5 bases at V and 4 bases at J, with 13 bases between. The CDR3 extends over 14 amino acids. The CDR3 loop reads CASSYGTGNQPQHF. CDR3 DNA sequence: TGCGCCAGCAGTTACGGGACGGGGAATCAGCCCCAGCATTTT.

The DNA of the CDR3 is TGTGCCAGCAGCCCCTCTGAAGGGAGGGCCTACGAGCAGTACTTC. Translating it yields CASSPSEGRAYEQYF. The V call is TRBV9, the J call TRBJ2-7; 7 bases agree with TRBD2. V was pared by 4 bases and J by 2 bases, with 9 bases of the junction left unmatched. Germline CDR1 is SGDLS and CDR2 is YYNGEE. The CDR3 runs to 15 residues. The entire variable domain, with the rest obtained from reference TRBV9 and TRBJ2-7, is as follows: DSGVTQTPKHLITATGQRVTLRCSPRSGDLSVYWYQQSLDQGLQFLIQYYNGEERAKGNILERFSAQQFPDLHSELNLSSLELGDSALYFCASSPSEGRAYEQYFGPGTRLTVT.

The chain combines TRBV18 with TRBJ1-3; D uncertain. The CDR3 has 15 residues. Germline V gene lookup returns CDR1 KGHSH and CDR2 LQKENI. V was shortened by 4 bases and J by 0 bases, with 10 bases between the two germline ends. The DNA of the CDR3 is TGTGCCAGCTCACTAAACGCAGACTCTGGAAACACCATATATTTT. Its protein is CASSLNADSGNTIYF.

The DNA for the CDR3 is TGTGCCAGCAGCGGGACATTGGGCACCGGGGAGCTGTTTTTT. Protein product: CASSGTLGTGELFF. The chain combines TRBV9 with TRBJ2-2; possibly TRBD1 for D (5 bases). The germline V gene has CDR1 SGDLS and CDR2 YYNGEE. Trimming left V 3 bases short and J 4 bases short, with 10 bases between. The CDR3 spans 14 residues.

V usage is TRBV27 and J usage is TRBJ2-5, with TRBD2 matching 14 bases. Germline lookup yields CDR1 MNHEY and CDR2 SMNVEV (reference sequence). J was trimmed by 5 bases and V by 3 bases; bases with no gene match: 17. The CDR3 extends over 20 amino acids. DNA of the CDR3: TGTGCCAGCAGTTTCAAGCCCTCCGGGACTAGCGGGAGTAGTATCGAGACCCAGTACTTC. Its protein is CASSFKPSGTSGSSIETQYF.

The J gene is TRBJ1-6, the V gene TRBV20-1; D remains ambiguous. Per the germline V gene, CDR1 is DFQATT and CDR2 is SNEGSKA (reference sequence). The V end lost 2 bases, the J end lost 9 bases, and 5 bases lay between the germline ends. This CDR3 spans 11 amino acids. The CDR3 nucleotides read TGCAGTGCTAGAACTAGTTCACCCCTCCACTTT. The encoded protein is CSARTSSPLHF.

The chain combines TRBV28 with TRBJ1-5, with 12 bases fitting TRBD1. Losses at the gene ends were 3 bases for V and 1 base for J; bases not matched to a gene: 4. Per germline, CDR1 MDHEN and CDR2 SYDVKM. The CDR3 loop spans 17 amino acids. CDR3 bases: TGTGCCAGCAGTTTCCTCGGGACAGGGGGCAGCAATCAGCCCCAGCATTTT. This gives the protein CASSFLGTGGSNQPQHF.

The chain combines TRBV5-6 with TRBJ1-6; TRBD1 aligns across 7 bases. In germline, CDR1 is SGHDT, CDR2 YYEEEE. The V segment lost 0 bases and the J segment 6 bases; nucleotides outside the gene matches: 9. CDR3 size: 17 residues. This chain's CDR3 is CASSLERGTALNSPLHF. CDR3 bases: TGTGCCAGCAGCTTGGAACGGGGGACAGCACTTAATTCACCCCTCCACTTT. Complete variable domain (other parts from reference TRBV5-6 and TRBJ1-6): DAGVTQSPTHLIKTRGQQVTLRCSPKSGHDTVSWYQQALGQGPQFIFQYYEEEERQRGNFPDRFSGHQFPNYSSELNVNALLLGDSALYLCASSLERGTALNSPLHFGNGTRLTVT.

As regards this clone: Additional DNA sequences in this sample encode the identical CDR3. The chain combines TRBV6-1 with TRBJ1-2; D gene unclear. Germline V lookup: CDR1 MNHNS, CDR2 SASEGT. The CDR3 loop spans 13 amino acids. V was pared by 0 bases and J by 4 bases, with 6 bases between. This chain's CDR3 is CASSEAGGYGYTF. In nucleotides, the CDR3 is TGTGCCAGCAGTGAAGCTGGAGGCTATGGCTACACCTTC.

V gene TRBV4-2 combines with J gene TRBJ1-2; TRBD1 is a possible D gene (6 bases). This CDR3 is 14 amino acids long. Trimming removed 3 bases from V and 7 bases from J, with 15 bases in between. Looked up from germline, CDR1 is LGHNA and CDR2 is YNFKEQ. The CDR3 bases are TGTGCCAGCAGCCATAAGGACAGACACTCTGGCTACACCTTC. Its protein product is CASSHKDRHSGYTF.

V is TRBV9 and J is TRBJ1-4; TRBD1 matches at 10 bases. The CDR3 totals 16 residues. The V segment lost 0 bases and the J segment 8 bases; nucleotides outside the gene matches: 7. Germline V gene lookup returns CDR1 SGDLS and CDR2 YYNGEE. The CDR3 nucleotides read TGTGCCAGCAGCGTAGCGATGGGACAGGGGCAGGAAAAACTGTTTTTT. Encoded protein: CASSVAMGQGQEKLFF.

As concerns this clone: Other DNA sequences in the same sample also yield this CDR3. The J gene is TRBJ2-5, the V gene TRBV5-1; D not resolved. From germline, CDR1 is SGHRS and CDR2 YFSETQ. Trimming stripped 0 bases from V and 3 bases from J, with 9 bases between. The CDR3 is 14 residues long. The CDR3 spells CASSLVGSEETQYF. The CDR3 bases are TGCGCCAGCAGCTTGGTGGGCAGCGAAGAGACCCAGTACTTC. Looking up the rest from reference TRBV5-1 and TRBJ2-5 gives the full variable domain: KAGVTQTPRYLIKTRGQQVTLSCSPISGHRSVSWYQQTPGQGLQFLFEYFSETQRNKGNFPGRFSGRQFSNSRSEMNVSTLELGDSALYLCASSLVGSEETQYFGPGTRLLVL.

This clone was seen a few times. V is TRBV10-3 and J is TRBJ1-1; D call uncertain. The CDR3 totals 13 residues. Deletions cut 10 bases from V and 0 bases from J, with 12 bases between. Germline loops: CDR1 ENHRY, CDR2 SYGVKD. The CDR3 region is CASTLALNTEAFF. Written as DNA, the CDR3 is TGTGCCAGTACACTAGCATTGAACACTGAAGCTTTCTTT.

The chain links TRBV18 to TRBJ2-7; tentative D call: TRBD1 (5 bases). The V end was cut by 2 bases, the J end by 2 bases, with 16 bases between. The CDR3 is 16 amino acids. From germline, CDR1 is KGHSH and CDR2 LQKENI. The CDR3 protein is CASSPTTDISPYEQYF. The CDR3, as DNA: TGTGCCAGCTCACCAACGACAGATATCTCCCCCTACGAGCAGTACTTC. Full variable domain (outside the CDR3, taken from reference TRBV18 and TRBJ2-7): NAGVMQNPRHLVRRRGQEARLRCSPMKGHSHVYWYRQLPEEGLKFMVYLQKENIIDESGMPKERFSAEFPKEGPSILRIQQVVRGDSAAYFCASSPTTDISPYEQYFGPGTRLTVT.

CDR3: CASSRTGLGSYEQYF. The CDR3 coding sequence is TGTGCCAGCAGCCGAACTGGCCTGGGGTCCTACGAGCAGTACTTC. The chain combines TRBV28 with TRBJ2-7; D unresolved. The CDR3 sequence is 15 residues long. Germline V gene lookup returns CDR1 MDHEN and CDR2 SYDVKM. V lost 6 bases, J lost 1 base, and 16 bases lay in between.

The chain carries TRBV5-6 and TRBJ2-6; tentative D call: TRBD1 (5 bases). Trimming left V 4 bases short and J 0 bases short, with 20 bases between. This CDR3 has 19 residues. Germline V gene sequence: CDR1 SGHDT, CDR2 YYEEEE. The DNA for the CDR3 is TGTGCCAGCAGCCCCCCTACGGTAAGGGGCCGCTCTGGGGCCAACGTCCTGACTTTC. Translated: CASSPPTVRGRSGANVLTF. Based on the CDR3 plus reference TRBV5-6 and TRBJ2-6, the full variable domain is DAGVTQSPTHLIKTRGQQVTLRCSPKSGHDTVSWYQQALGQGPQFIFQYYEEEERQRGNFPDRFSGHQFPNYSSELNVNALLLGDSALYLCASSPPTVRGRSGANVLTFGAGSRLTVL.

The chain has TRBV5-1 and TRBJ2-7; 7 bases line up with TRBD1. This CDR3 spans 15 amino acids. The germline CDR1 and CDR2 sequences are SGHRS and YFSETQ. With 4 bases clipped from V and 4 bases from J, the junction kept 11 bases outside the gene matches. CDR3 residues: CASSQTGDRYYEQYF. CDR3 sequence (DNA): TGCGCCAGCAGCCAAACCGGGGACAGATATTACGAGCAGTACTTC.

DNA for the CDR3: TGTGCCAGCAGTTTAAACGGGAGGCAGCCCCAGCATTTT. The encoded protein is CASSLNGRQPQHF. The rearrangement links TRBV27 to TRBJ1-5; D is uncertain. The CDR3 extends over 13 amino acids. Per the germline V gene, CDR1 is MNHEY and CDR2 is SMNVEV (reference sequence). V dropped 2 bases and J dropped 7 bases, with 9 bases sitting between them.